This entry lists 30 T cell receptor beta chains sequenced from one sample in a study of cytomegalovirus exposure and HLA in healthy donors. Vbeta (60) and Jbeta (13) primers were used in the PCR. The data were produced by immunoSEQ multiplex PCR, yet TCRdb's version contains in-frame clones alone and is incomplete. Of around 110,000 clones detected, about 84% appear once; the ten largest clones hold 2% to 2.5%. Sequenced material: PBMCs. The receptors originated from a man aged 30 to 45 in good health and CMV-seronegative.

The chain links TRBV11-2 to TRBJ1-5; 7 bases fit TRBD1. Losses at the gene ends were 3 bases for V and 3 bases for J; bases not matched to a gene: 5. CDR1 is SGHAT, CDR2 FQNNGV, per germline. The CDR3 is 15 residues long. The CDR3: CASSLYRGANQPQHF. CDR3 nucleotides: TGTGCCAGCAGCTTGTACAGGGGCGCCAATCAGCCCCAGCATTTT.

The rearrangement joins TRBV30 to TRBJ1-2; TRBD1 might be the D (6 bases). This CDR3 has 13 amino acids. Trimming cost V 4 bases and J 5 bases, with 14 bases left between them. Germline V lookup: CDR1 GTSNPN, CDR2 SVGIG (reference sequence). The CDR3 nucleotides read TGTGCCTGGAACTCCGAGGACAGTTATGGCTACACCTTC. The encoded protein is CAWNSEDSYGYTF.

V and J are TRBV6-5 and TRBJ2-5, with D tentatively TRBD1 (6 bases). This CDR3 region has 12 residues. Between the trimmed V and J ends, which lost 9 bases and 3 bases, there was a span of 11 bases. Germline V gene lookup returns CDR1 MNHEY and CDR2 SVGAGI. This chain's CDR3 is CASRQGKETQYF. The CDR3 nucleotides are TGTGCCAGTCGGCAGGGGAAAGAGACCCAGTACTTC.

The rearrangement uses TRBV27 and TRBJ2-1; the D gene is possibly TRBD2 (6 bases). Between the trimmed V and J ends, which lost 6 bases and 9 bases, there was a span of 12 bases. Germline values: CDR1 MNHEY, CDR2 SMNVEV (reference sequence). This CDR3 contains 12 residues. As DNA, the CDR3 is TGTGCCAGCAGACTGGCGGAGGGTGAGCAGTTCTTC. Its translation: CASRLAEGEQFF.

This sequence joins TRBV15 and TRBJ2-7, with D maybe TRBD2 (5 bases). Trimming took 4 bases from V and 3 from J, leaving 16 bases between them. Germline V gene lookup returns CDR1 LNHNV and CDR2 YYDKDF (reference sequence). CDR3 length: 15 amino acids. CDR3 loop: CATSTIAGDIYEQYF. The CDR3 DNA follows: TGTGCCACCAGCACCATAGCCGGGGATATCTACGAGCAGTACTTC.

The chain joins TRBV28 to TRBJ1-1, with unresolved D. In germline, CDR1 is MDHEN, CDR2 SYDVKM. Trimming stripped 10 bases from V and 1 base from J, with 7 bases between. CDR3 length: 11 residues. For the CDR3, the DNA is TGTGCCACCCTATCGAACACTGAAGCTTTCTTT. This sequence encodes CATLSNTEAFF.

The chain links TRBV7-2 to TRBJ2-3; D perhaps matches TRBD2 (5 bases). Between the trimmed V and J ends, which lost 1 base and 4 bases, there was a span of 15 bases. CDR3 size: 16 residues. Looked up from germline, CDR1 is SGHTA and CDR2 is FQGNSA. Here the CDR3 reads CASSLVGAGAADTQYF. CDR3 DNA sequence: TGTGCCAGCAGCTTAGTGGGCGCGGGCGCGGCAGATACGCAGTATTTT. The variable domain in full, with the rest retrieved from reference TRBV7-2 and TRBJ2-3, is GAGVSQSPSNKVTEKGKDVELRCDPISGHTALYWYRQSLGQGLEFLIYFQGNSAPDKSGLPSDRFSAERTGGSVSTLTIQRTQQEDSAVYLCASSLVGAGAADTQYFGPGTRLTVL.

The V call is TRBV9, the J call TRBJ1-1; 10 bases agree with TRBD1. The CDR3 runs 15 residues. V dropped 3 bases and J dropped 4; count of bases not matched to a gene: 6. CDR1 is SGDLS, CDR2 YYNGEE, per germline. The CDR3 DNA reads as TGTGCCAGCAGCGAGACAGGGGGCCGATTCACTGAAGCTTTCTTT. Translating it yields CASSETGGRFTEAFF.

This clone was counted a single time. DNA for the CDR3: TGTGCCAGCAGCTTGGGGACTGCTGGGGCCAACGTCCTGACTTTC. This sequence encodes CASSLGTAGANVLTF. The chain has TRBV11-2 and TRBJ2-6; D perhaps matches TRBD2 (6 bases). Germline V CDR1 and CDR2: SGHAT, FQNNGV. The CDR3 extends over 15 amino acids. V lost 3 bases, J lost 2 bases, and 8 bases lay in between.

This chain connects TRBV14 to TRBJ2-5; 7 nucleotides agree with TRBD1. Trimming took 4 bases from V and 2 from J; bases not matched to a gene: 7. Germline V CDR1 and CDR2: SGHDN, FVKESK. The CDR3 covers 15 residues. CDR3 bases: TGTGCCAGCAGCCGTCTTAGGGGACAGCAAGAGACCCAGTACTTC. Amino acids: CASSRLRGQQETQYF.

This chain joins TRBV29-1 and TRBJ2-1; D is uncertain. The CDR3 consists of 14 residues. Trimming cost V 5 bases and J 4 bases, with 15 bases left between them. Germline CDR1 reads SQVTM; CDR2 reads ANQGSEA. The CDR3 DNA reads TGCAGCGTTTACGGCGACTCGAAATACAATGAGCAGTTCTTC. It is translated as CSVYGDSKYNEQFF.

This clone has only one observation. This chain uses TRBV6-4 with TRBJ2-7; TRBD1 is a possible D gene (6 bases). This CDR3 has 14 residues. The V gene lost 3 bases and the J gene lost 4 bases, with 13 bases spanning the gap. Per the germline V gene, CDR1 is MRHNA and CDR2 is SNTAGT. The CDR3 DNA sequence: TGTGCCAGCAGTGATTTTCCAGGGGTTTACGAGCAGTACTTC. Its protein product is CASSDFPGVYEQYF.

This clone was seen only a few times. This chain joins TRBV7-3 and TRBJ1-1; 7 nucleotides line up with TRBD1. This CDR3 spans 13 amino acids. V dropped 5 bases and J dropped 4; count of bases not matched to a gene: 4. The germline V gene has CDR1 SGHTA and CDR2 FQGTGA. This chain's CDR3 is CASSTTGATEAFF. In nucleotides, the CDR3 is TGTGCCAGCAGCACAACAGGGGCCACTGAAGCTTTCTTT.

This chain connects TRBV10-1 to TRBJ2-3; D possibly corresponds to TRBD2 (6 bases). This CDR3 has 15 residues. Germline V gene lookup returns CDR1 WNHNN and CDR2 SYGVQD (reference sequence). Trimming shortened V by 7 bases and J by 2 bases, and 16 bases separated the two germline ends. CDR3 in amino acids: CASITGGFSTDTQYF. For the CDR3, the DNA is TGCGCCAGCATCACCGGGGGATTCTCCACAGATACGCAGTATTTT.

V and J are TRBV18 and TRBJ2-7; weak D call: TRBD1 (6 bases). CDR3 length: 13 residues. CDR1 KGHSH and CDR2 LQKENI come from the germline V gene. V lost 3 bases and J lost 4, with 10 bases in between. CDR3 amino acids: CASSPQGNYEQYF. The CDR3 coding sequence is TGTGCCAGCTCACCTCAGGGGAATTACGAGCAGTACTTC.

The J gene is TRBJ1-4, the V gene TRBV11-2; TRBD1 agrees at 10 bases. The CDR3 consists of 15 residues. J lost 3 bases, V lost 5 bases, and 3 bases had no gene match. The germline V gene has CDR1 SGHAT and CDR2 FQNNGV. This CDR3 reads CASSTGQGANEKLFF. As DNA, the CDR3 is TGTGCCAGCAGCACTGGACAGGGGGCTAATGAAAAACTGTTTTTT.

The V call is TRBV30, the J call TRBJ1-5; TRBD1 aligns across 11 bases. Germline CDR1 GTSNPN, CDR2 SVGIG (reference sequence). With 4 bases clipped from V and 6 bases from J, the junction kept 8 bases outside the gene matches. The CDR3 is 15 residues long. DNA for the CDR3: TGTGCCTGGAAACCGGGACAGGGGGGTGTTCAGCCCCAGCATTTT. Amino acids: CAWKPGQGGVQPQHF. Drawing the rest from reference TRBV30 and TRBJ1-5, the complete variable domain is SQTIHQWPATLVQPVGSPLSLECTVEGTSNPNLYWYRQAAGRGLQLLFYSVGIGQISSEVPQNLSASRPQDRQFILSSKKLLLSDSGFYLCAWKPGQGGVQPQHFGDGTRLSIL.

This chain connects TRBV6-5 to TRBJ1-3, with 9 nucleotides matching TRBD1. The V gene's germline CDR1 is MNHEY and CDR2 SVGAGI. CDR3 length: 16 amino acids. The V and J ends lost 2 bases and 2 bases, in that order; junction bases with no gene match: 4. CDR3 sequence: CASSYEGQGAGNTIYF. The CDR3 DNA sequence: TGTGCCAGCAGTTACGAGGGACAGGGCGCTGGAAACACCATATATTTT.

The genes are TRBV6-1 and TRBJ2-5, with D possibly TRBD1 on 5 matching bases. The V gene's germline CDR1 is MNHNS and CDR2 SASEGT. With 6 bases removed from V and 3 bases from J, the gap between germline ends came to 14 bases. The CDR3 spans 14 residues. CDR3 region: CASSLKGLEETQYF. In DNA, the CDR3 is TGTGCCAGCAGCCTCAAGGGGCTAGAAGAGACCCAGTACTTC.

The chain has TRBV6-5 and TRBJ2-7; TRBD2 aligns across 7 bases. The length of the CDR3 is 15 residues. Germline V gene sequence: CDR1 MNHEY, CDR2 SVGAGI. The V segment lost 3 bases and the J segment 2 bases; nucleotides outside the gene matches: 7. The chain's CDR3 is CASSYVVGGTYEQYF. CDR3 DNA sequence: TGTGCCAGCAGTTATGTAGTCGGGGGGACCTACGAGCAGTACTTC.

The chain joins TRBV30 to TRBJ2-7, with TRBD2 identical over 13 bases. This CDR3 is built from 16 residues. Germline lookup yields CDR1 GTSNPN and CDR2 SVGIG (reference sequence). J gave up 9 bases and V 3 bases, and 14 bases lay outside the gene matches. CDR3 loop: CAWSRRLAGGGVGQYF. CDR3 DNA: TGTGCCTGGAGCCGCCGACTAGCGGGGGGCGGCGTGGGGCAGTACTTC.

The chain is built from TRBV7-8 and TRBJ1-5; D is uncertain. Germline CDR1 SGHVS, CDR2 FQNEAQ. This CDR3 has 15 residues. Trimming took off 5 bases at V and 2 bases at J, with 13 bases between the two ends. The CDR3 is CASSIPSEGNQPQHF. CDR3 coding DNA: TGTGCCAGCAGCATTCCCAGTGAGGGCAATCAGCCCCAGCATTTT.

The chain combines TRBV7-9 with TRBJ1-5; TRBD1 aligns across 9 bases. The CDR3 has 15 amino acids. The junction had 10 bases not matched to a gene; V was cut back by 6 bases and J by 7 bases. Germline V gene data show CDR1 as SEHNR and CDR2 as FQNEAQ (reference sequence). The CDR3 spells CASSAGGTGYQPQHF. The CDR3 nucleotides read TGTGCCAGCAGTGCCGGAGGGACAGGGTACCAGCCCCAGCATTTT.

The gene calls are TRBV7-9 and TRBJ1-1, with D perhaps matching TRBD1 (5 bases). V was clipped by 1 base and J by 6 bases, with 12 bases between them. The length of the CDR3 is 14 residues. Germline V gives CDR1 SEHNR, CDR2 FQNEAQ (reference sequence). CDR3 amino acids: CASSLDRGIAEAFF. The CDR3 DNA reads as TGTGCCAGCAGCTTAGATCGGGGGATTGCTGAAGCTTTCTTT.

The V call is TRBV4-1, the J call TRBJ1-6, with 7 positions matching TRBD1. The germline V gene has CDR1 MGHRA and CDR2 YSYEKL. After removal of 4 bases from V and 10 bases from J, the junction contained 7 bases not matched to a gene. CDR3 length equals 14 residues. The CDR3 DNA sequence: TGCGCCAGCAGCCCACGGGACAGTAAATCACCCCTCCACTTT. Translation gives CASSPRDSKSPLHF.

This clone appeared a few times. The CDR3 loop reads CASRGRAGREQFF. DNA of the CDR3: TGTGCCAGTCGGGGGAGGGCCGGGCGTGAGCAGTTCTTC. This chain links TRBV19 with TRBJ2-1; 7 bases fit TRBD2. Germline assignment: CDR1 LNHDA and CDR2 SQIVND (reference sequence). The CDR3 length is 13 residues. After removal of 8 bases from V and 9 bases from J, the junction contained 10 bases not matched to a gene.

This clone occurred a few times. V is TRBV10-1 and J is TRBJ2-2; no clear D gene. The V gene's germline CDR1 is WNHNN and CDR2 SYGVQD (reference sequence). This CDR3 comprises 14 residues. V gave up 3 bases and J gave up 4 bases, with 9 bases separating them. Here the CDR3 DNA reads TGCGCCAGCAGTGAATCAGGCCCCACCGGGGAGCTGTTTTTT. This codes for CASSESGPTGELFF.

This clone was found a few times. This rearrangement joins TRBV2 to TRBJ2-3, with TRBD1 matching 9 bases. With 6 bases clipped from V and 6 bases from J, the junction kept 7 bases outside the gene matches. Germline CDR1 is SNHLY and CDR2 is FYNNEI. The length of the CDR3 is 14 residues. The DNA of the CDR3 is TGTGCCAGCAGGAGACAGGGGGTAGCGGATACGCAGTATTTT. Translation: CASRRQGVADTQYF.

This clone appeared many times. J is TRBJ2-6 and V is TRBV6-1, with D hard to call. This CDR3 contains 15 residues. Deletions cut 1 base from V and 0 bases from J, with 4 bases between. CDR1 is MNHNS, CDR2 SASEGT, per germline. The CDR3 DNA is TGTGCCAGCAGTGAAGACAACTCTGGGGCCAACGTCCTGACTTTC. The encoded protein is CASSEDNSGANVLTF.

CDR3 nucleotides: TGTGCCTGGAGTCTTAGCGGGTTCACCGGGGAGCTGTTTTTT. It encodes CAWSLSGFTGELFF. V and J are TRBV30 and TRBJ2-2; TRBD2 matches 7 bases. With 2 bases clipped from V and 4 bases from J, the junction kept 4 bases outside the gene matches. Per the germline V gene, CDR1 is GTSNPN and CDR2 is SVGIG (reference sequence). There are 14 residues in the CDR3.